This is a list of T cell receptor beta chains from one sample in a study of cytomegalovirus exposure and HLA in healthy donors. This table comes from immunoSEQ multiplex PCR, and its TCRdb copy is limited to in-frame clones, with some not included. The sample includes some 120,000 clones, 89% of them seen just once. The specimen sequenced was PBMCs. These TCRs come from a woman younger than 35 in good health and CMV-seronegative. The CDR3 runs from the conserved cysteine through the conserved F or W. Fields, in order: J gene, V gene, CDR3 protein.

>TRBJ1-2|TRBV7-2
CASTQSGTGSWGYTF
>TRBJ2-6|TRBV7-9
CASKQVSGANVLTF
>TRBJ1-1|TRBV2
CAEGQGVGTEAFF
>TRBJ2-3|TRBV11-3
CASSFSRGADTQYF
>TRBJ2-2|TRBV19
CASSTRGQGTGELFF
>TRBJ1-5|TRBV27
CASGTVHQPQHF
>TRBJ2-5|TRBV4-2
CASSPGTSGKETQYF
>TRBJ1-1|TRBV9
CASSVGGGFPSLGEAFF
>TRBJ2-2|TRBV4-2
CASSQDKASGLTGELFF
>TRBJ2-7|TRBV5-4
CASSPGTSGTYEQYF
>TRBJ2-6|TRBV11-2
CASSTTGQGANGANVLTF
>TRBJ2-1|TRBV2
CASRFNIAGNEQFF
>TRBJ1-2|TRBV4-1
CASSQESSNYGYTF
>TRBJ1-2|TRBV2
CASGKQGAGGYTF
>TRBJ1-4|TRBV29-1
CSAQGSAWEKLFF
>TRBJ2-3|TRBV9
CASSTQLASDTQYF
>TRBJ1-2|TRBV25-1
CASSEWADGYTF